These T cell receptor beta chains were read from a single sample in a study of blood T cell repertoires in COVID-19. The method was immunoSEQ multiplex PCR; TCRdb's version includes in-frame clones alone and lacks a portion of them. This sample carries some 160,000 clones, around 92% of them seen once, and the ten largest clones take around 3%. Material for sequencing was peripheral blood. The source is a man between 60 and 70 years old with acute or convalescent COVID-19. Both conserved end residues are part of each CDR3. Each record gives: V gene, J gene, clone size, D gene, CDR3 DNA, CDR3 protein. The D gene is left open where the match is weak. For some rows the clone size is stated as once, few or many, or as a class when expanded; others skip it.

>TRBV7-3|TRBJ2-5|few|TRBD2
TGTGCCAGCAGTCCCGGGACTAGTAGTATAGAGACCCAGTACTTC
CASSPGTSSIETQYF
>TRBV10-1|TRBJ2-1|.|.
TGCGCCAGCAGCGGAGGGACCGTCCGCAATGAGCAGTTCTTC
CASSGGTVRNEQFF
>TRBV18|TRBJ2-3|.|TRBD2
TGTGCCAGCTCACCGACCCTAGCGGGGGCCCCGACAGATACGCAGTATTTT
CASSPTLAGAPTDTQYF
>TRBV6-5|TRBJ1-2|once|TRBD1
TGTGCCAGCAGTTTGATCGCCGGGACAGGGATCCATGGCTACACCTTC
CASSLIAGTGIHGYTF
>TRBV9|TRBJ2-2|.|TRBD1
TGTGCCAGCAGCGGACCACAGGGGGGCACCGGGGAGCTGTTTTTT
CASSGPQGGTGELFF
>TRBV27|TRBJ1-2|.|TRBD1
TGTGCCAGCAGTCAATATGGTCTCTTAGACCTAGGACAGGCCGTTATTTCTAACTATGGCTACACCTTC
CASSQYGLLDLGQAVISNYGYTF
>TRBV3-1/TRBV3-2|TRBJ1-3|.|.
TGTGCCAGCAGCCCTCGCGGGGGGGCAGGAAACACCATATATTTT
CASSPRGGAGNTIYF
>TRBV11-2|TRBJ2-2|once|.
TGTGCCAGCAGCTTAGTGGGCCTTTGGGGGGAGCTGTTTTTT
CASSLVGLWGELFF
>TRBV5-4|TRBJ2-3|.|TRBD2
TGTGCCAGCAGCTTGGCAGTAGGCGGGGGAGATACGCAGTATTTT
CASSLAVGGGDTQYF
>TRBV19|TRBJ1-5|.|.
TGTGCCAGTAGTTTGGCTTTGCGGAGGCCCCAGCATTTT
CASSLALRRPQHF
>TRBV11-2|TRBJ1-5|.|.
TGTGCCAGCAGCTGGACCGGGACACCAAATCAGCCCCAGCATTTT
CASSWTGTPNQPQHF
>TRBV6-1|TRBJ2-2|.|.
TGTGCCAGCAGACAGGCGAACACCGGGGAGCTGTTTTTT
CASRQANTGELFF
>TRBV12-3/TRBV12-4|TRBJ1-2|.|TRBD1
TGTGCCAGCAGCCCACAGGGGGCGCGCAAAAATTACTTC
CASSPQGARKNYF
>TRBV19|TRBJ2-1|.|.
TGTGCCAGTAGTACCTTACAGAGCTCCTACAATGAGCAGTTCTTC
CASSTLQSSYNEQFF
>TRBV10-3|TRBJ2-7|.|TRBD1
TGTGCCACTTCCCGGGACAGTACCTACGAGCAGTACTTC
CATSRDSTYEQYF
>TRBV2|TRBJ1-4|once|.
TGTGCCAGCTATGGTCGTCGGGGTGTGGCGGGTGAAAAACTGTTTTTT
CASYGRRGVAGEKLFF
>TRBV7-2|TRBJ2-1|.|TRBD1
TGTGCCAGCAGCTACAGGGGGCTGGCCTACAATGAGCAGTTCTTC
CASSYRGLAYNEQFF
>TRBV3-1/TRBV3-2|TRBJ1-5|.|.
TGTGCCAGCAGCCAAGTCCCGGGACACAAAAATCAGCCCCAGCATTTT
CASSQVPGHKNQPQHF
>TRBV7-9|TRBJ1-2|few|TRBD1
TGTGCCAGCAGCTTTTTGACAGGGGGCGAAAACTATGGCTACACCTTC
CASSFLTGGENYGYTF
>TRBV6-6|TRBJ1-5|.|.
TGTGCCAGCATGGTCGGAGATCAGCCCCAGCATTTT
CASMVGDQPQHF
>TRBV24-1|TRBJ2-3|few|TRBD2
TGTGCCACCAGTGATTTCCAGACGGGGGGGGATACGCAGTATTTT
CATSDFQTGGDTQYF
>TRBV25-1|TRBJ2-2|.|.
TGTGCCAGCAGTGAGGGAGCGGACACCGGGGAGCTGTTTTTT
CASSEGADTGELFF
>TRBV5-1|TRBJ2-3|.|.
TGCGCCAGCAGCTTGGGACAGACCTTCACAGATACGCAGTATTTT
CASSLGQTFTDTQYF
>TRBV5-1|TRBJ1-2|few|.
TGCGCCAGCACCATTTCTAGTGGAAACTATGGCTACACCTTC
CASTISSGNYGYTF
>TRBV27|TRBJ2-2|.|.
TGTGCCAGCAGCGCAAATAGGGGGGTCGGGGGGCTCGCCGGGGAGCTGTTTTTT
CASSANRGVGGLAGELFF
>TRBV3-1/TRBV3-2|TRBJ2-7|.|.
TGTGCCAGCAGCCAGCGTAGCAACTACGAGCAGTACTTC
CASSQRSNYEQYF
>TRBV27|TRBJ2-3|.|TRBD2
TGTGCCAGCACATCGGCGGGGCGGGGGATAAGCTATACGCAGTATTTT
CASTSAGRGISYTQYF
>TRBV5-6|TRBJ1-4|.|.
TGTGCCAGCAGCTCACAAGATCCAAATGAAAAACTGTTTTTT
CASSSQDPNEKLFF
>TRBV27|TRBJ2-3|.|.
TGTGCCAGCAGTTTATGGGGGGTCACAGATACGCAGTATTTT
CASSLWGVTDTQYF
>TRBV7-2|TRBJ2-5|.|TRBD1
TGTGCCAGCAGCTCCAGGGGGCCCCAAGAGACCCAGTACTTC
CASSSRGPQETQYF
>TRBV5-1|TRBJ1-5|.|TRBD1
TGCGCCAGCAGCTCAACAGGGGGCAATCAGCCCCAGCATTTT
CASSSTGGNQPQHF
>TRBV5-1|TRBJ1-1|.|.
TGCGCCAGCAGCTTGAACGCGGTGAACACTGAAGCTTTCTTT
CASSLNAVNTEAFF
>TRBV19|TRBJ1-5|.|TRBD1
TGTGCCAGTAGTATAAGCCGACAGGGCTACAATCAGCCCCAGCATTTT
CASSISRQGYNQPQHF
>TRBV3-1/TRBV3-2|TRBJ1-1|.|.
TGTGCCAGCAGCCCTGGAGTCGGGTCCACTGAAGCTTTCTTT
CASSPGVGSTEAFF
>TRBV6-4|TRBJ1-2|once|.
TGTGCCAGCAGTCCTGAACGAGGAGGGAACTATGGCTACACCTTC
CASSPERGGNYGYTF
>TRBV19|TRBJ1-2|.|TRBD1
TGTGCCAGTACGGAGGGACAGGGGACCCGGGGCTATGGCTACACCTTC
CASTEGQGTRGYGYTF
>TRBV6-5|TRBJ2-7|.|.
TGTGCCAGCAGTTACTATCGGACAGATTCCTACGAGCAGTACTTC
CASSYYRTDSYEQYF
>TRBV6-1|TRBJ1-4|.|.
TGTGCCAGCAGTGATTCGACAGATGAAAAACTGTTTTTT
CASSDSTDEKLFF
>TRBV5-1|TRBJ1-1|.|TRBD1
TGCGCCAGCAGCTGGACGGGGACAGGGTCCACTGAAGCTTTCTTT
CASSWTGTGSTEAFF
>TRBV7-6|TRBJ1-4|few|.
TGTGCCAGCAGCGCACGGGGGGAGGGGGTGAGAGAAAAACTGTTTTTT
CASSARGEGVREKLFF